Shown below are 18 T cell receptor beta chains from a single sample sequenced in a study of T cell responses to AZD1222 COVID-19 vaccine. Sequenced by immunoSEQ multiplex PCR; TCRdb stores in-frame clones only, minus some. Of about 170,000 clones listed, roughly nine tenths are singletons. Sequencing was performed on peripheral blood, taken on day 0 of AZD1222 vaccination. The source is an adult in good health.

This chain connects TRBV15 to TRBJ1-5; D is perhaps TRBD1 (6 bases). The V gene's germline CDR1 is LNHNV and CDR2 YYDKDF (reference sequence). V was shortened by 0 bases and J by 6 bases, with 18 bases between the two germline ends. This CDR3 comprises 17 residues. The CDR3 protein is CATSRDGRWGGSQPQHF. CDR3 bases: TGTGCCACCAGCAGAGATGGTCGGTGGGGGGGCAGTCAGCCCCAGCATTTT.

This sequence joins TRBV7-3 and TRBJ2-2, with 11 positions matching TRBD1. The CDR3 has 16 residues. J gave up 4 bases and V 5 bases, and 6 bases lay outside the gene matches. CDR1 is SGHTA, CDR2 FQGTGA, per germline. The CDR3 reads CASSPGQGVGTGELFF. The CDR3 region has the DNA TGTGCCAGCAGCCCGGGACAGGGGGTGGGCACCGGGGAGCTGTTTTTT.

V gene TRBV20-1 combines with J gene TRBJ2-7, with a weak D call TRBD2 (5 bases). V was trimmed by 3 bases and J by 2 bases, leaving 14 bases between them. The germline V gene has CDR1 DFQATT and CDR2 SNEGSKA (reference sequence). The CDR3 contains 14 residues. In DNA form, the CDR3 reads TGCAGTGCTAGTTGGCTCAGCGGAGCCTACGAGCAGTACTTC. It is translated as CSASWLSGAYEQYF.

This rearrangement joins TRBV6-4 to TRBJ2-6, with no clear D. The CDR3 consists of 14 residues. The germline V and J ends were trimmed by 4 bases and 2 bases, with 6 bases remaining between them. CDR1 is MRHNA, CDR2 SNTAGT, per germline. CDR3 sequence: CASSVEPGANVLTF. DNA of the CDR3: TGTGCCAGCAGTGTTGAGCCTGGGGCCAACGTCCTGACTTTC.

The rearrangement joins TRBV27 to TRBJ2-7; tentatively, D is TRBD2 (6 bases). CDR1 and CDR2 from the germline V gene are MNHEY and SMNVEV (reference sequence). V was clipped by 3 bases and J by 1 base, with 13 bases between them. The CDR3 is 15 residues long. The CDR3: CASSLRRGRSYEQYF. The CDR3 nucleotides are TGTGCCAGCAGTTTGCGGCGGGGCCGATCCTACGAGCAGTACTTC.

This CDR3 is CSVRTDGTGGNQPQHF. The DNA for the CDR3 is TGCAGCGTTCGAACGGATGGGACAGGGGGCAATCAGCCCCAGCATTTT. This chain joins TRBV29-1 and TRBJ1-5; 10 bases fit TRBD1. The V and J ends lost 5 bases and 2 bases, in that order; junction bases with no gene match: 9. Per the germline V gene, CDR1 is SQVTM and CDR2 is ANQGSEA. This CDR3 comprises 16 residues.

The V call is TRBV7-2, the J call TRBJ2-7, with a weak D call TRBD2 (7 bases). Germline V gene sequence: CDR1 SGHTA, CDR2 FQGNSA. The CDR3 loop spans 16 amino acids. V lost 5 bases, J lost 3 bases, and 20 bases lay in between. CDR3 DNA sequence: TGTGCCAGCAGCAAGCCTGCCGGGGGGACACTCTACGAGCAGTACTTC. This codes for CASSKPAGGTLYEQYF.

The gene calls are TRBV9 and TRBJ2-7, with 7 nucleotides matching TRBD1. The V segment lost 7 bases and the J segment 2 bases; nucleotides outside the gene matches: 6. Looked up from germline, CDR1 is SGDLS and CDR2 is YYNGEE. The CDR3 consists of 13 residues. CDR3 protein: CASARQGAYEQYF. CDR3 coding DNA: TGTGCCAGCGCGAGACAGGGCGCCTACGAGCAGTACTTC.

CDR3 amino acids: CASSSPTRDGYGYTF. DNA of the CDR3: TGTGCCAGCAGTTCGCCGACCAGGGACGGCTATGGCTACACCTTC. The V gene is TRBV6-2 or TRBV6-3, the J gene TRBJ1-2; D may be TRBD1 (5 bases). The V gene lost 4 bases and the J gene lost 4 bases, with 16 bases spanning the gap. From germline, CDR1 is MNHEY and CDR2 SVGEGT. This CDR3 comprises 15 residues.

The chain employs TRBV3-1 (or the pseudogene TRBV3-2) and TRBJ2-7, with TRBD1 identical over 7 bases. The CDR3 runs 16 residues. J gave up 0 bases and V 0 bases, and 5 bases lay outside the gene matches. The germline V gene encodes CDR1 LGHDT and CDR2 YNNKEL (reference sequence). The CDR3 DNA is TGTGCCAGCAGCCAAGACGTAACAGGGGACTCCTACGAGCAGTACGTC. Translating it yields CASSQDVTGDSYEQYV.

The V call is TRBV4-1, the J call TRBJ1-6; D remains unclear. The germline V gene has CDR1 MGHRA and CDR2 YSYEKL. V shed 2 bases and J shed 4 bases, with 6 bases lying between them. The CDR3 loop spans 14 amino acids. CDR3 sequence: CASSQLVYNSPLHF. The DNA of the CDR3 is TGCGCCAGCAGCCAATTGGTTTATAATTCACCCCTCCACTTT.

The chain links TRBV19 to TRBJ2-7; TRBD1 is a possible D gene (6 bases). V dropped 1 base and J dropped 6 bases, with 13 bases sitting between them. This CDR3 spans 14 amino acids. CDR1 and CDR2 from the germline V gene are LNHDA and SQIVND (reference sequence). The CDR3 coding sequence is TGTGCCAGTAGTATAGGGGACATAAGAGTCGAGCAGTACGTC. Translated: CASSIGDIRVEQYV.

The CDR3 here is CASSLRVSKNIQYF. The CDR3 coding sequence is TGTGCCAGCAGCTTGAGGGTGAGCAAAAACATTCAGTACTTC. The chain employs TRBV5-6 and TRBJ2-4, with D uncertain. V shed 1 base and J shed 3 bases, with 8 bases lying between them. Germline V CDR1 and CDR2: SGHDT, YYEEEE. The CDR3 runs to 14 residues.

The gene calls are TRBV3-1 (or the pseudogene TRBV3-2) and TRBJ1-6; no clear D. The CDR3 is made up of 13 amino acids. The germline V and J ends were trimmed by 4 bases and 8 bases, with 9 bases remaining between them. The germline V gene has CDR1 LGHDT and CDR2 YNNKEL (reference sequence). The CDR3 loop reads CASSLKGHSPLHF. The CDR3 DNA reads TGTGCCAGCAGCCTCAAGGGCCATTCACCCCTCCACTTT.

This clone appeared a single time. The chain employs TRBV27 and TRBJ2-1, with 7 bases identical to TRBD1. Germline values: CDR1 MNHEY, CDR2 SMNVEV (reference sequence). Losses at the gene ends were 5 bases for V and 8 bases for J; bases not matched to a gene: 6. The length of the CDR3 is 13 residues. CDR3 loop: CASSVGQLHEQFF. CDR3 DNA: TGTGCCAGCAGTGTGGGACAGCTGCATGAGCAGTTCTTC.

CDR3 sequence (DNA): TGTGCCAGCAGTCGTGGGGCAACGGGGAATGAGCAGTTCTTC. Amino acids: CASSRGATGNEQFF. This chain links TRBV11-2 with TRBJ2-1; D may match TRBD1 or TRBD2 (5 bases each). This CDR3 is 14 amino acids long. Deletions cut 6 bases from V and 7 bases from J, with 16 bases between. The germline V gene encodes CDR1 SGHAT and CDR2 FQNNGV.

This chain uses TRBV7-9 with TRBJ2-7; 7 bases agree with TRBD2. CDR3 length: 15 residues. CDR1 is SEHNR and CDR2 is FQNEAQ in the germline V gene (reference sequence). J gave up 3 bases and V 5 bases, and 10 bases lay outside the gene matches. For the CDR3, the DNA is TGTGCCAGCAGCCTGGGACTATCGGCAATCTACGAGCAGTACTTC. The encoded protein is CASSLGLSAIYEQYF. Variable domain in full (rest from reference TRBV7-9 and TRBJ2-7): DTGVSQNPRHKITKRGQNVTFRCDPISEHNRLYWYRQTLGQGPEFLTYFQNEAQLEKSRLLSDRFSAERPKGSFSTLEIQRTEQGDSAMYLCASSLGLSAIYEQYFGPGTRLTVT.

V gene TRBV19 combines with J gene TRBJ1-1, with 7 bases fitting TRBD1. Unmatched junction bases numbered 1, after V lost 4 bases and J lost 5 bases. Germline V gene lookup returns CDR1 LNHDA and CDR2 SQIVND (reference sequence). This CDR3 has 12 residues. DNA for the CDR3: TGTGCCAGTAGTACACAGGGGACTGAAGCTTTCTTT. It translates to CASSTQGTEAFF.